This TCR beta chain was sequenced for a study of T cells in Graves' hyperthyroidism and ophthalmopathy. V gave up 10 bases and J gave up 3 bases; unmatched junction bases: 18. Looked up from germline, CDR1 is ENHRY and CDR2 is SYGVKD. There are 16 residues in the CDR3. Amplification targeted TCR beta CDR3 regions from RNA transcripts. During a first-round RT-PCR of the TCR CDR3, the HTBI primer set was used. TCRdb independently ran MiXCR on the multiplex PCR reads; one entry per CDR3 protein. The profile covers approximately 640,000 distinct CDR3 sequences, with 45% appearing a single time and 7% to 7.5% taken by the ten largest. This clonotype has just a few counts.

This chain uses TRBV10-3 with TRBJ2-7, with 7 bases lining up with TRBD2. Specimen: peripheral blood or thyroid tissue (not recorded which). The clonotype was recovered from an adult man with Graves' disease, either hyperthyroidism or ophthalmopathy (not recorded which). CDR3: CATADLGIGGSYEQYF. The CDR3 DNA is TGTGCCACCGCGGATCTGGGAATCGGGGGGAGCTACGAGCAGTACTTC.